This T cell receptor (beta chain) was retrieved from a study of T-cell reconstitution after alpha-beta-depleted transplantation in children. Findings and limits, study-wide: The authors attributed T-cell counts and diversity one year after transplant mostly to newly produced T cells. Surviving recipient T cells and thymic progenitors accounted for the high day-60 TCRbeta diversity observed in some patients. Reportedly, only several hundred clones from non-depleted graft cells drove alpha-beta T-cell counts at about two months.

Library preparation (for TCRbeta) was performed with unique molecular identifiers. A single record per CDR3 protein comes from TCRdb applying MiXCR to the PCR reads. In the table there are approximately 650,000 distinct CDR3 sequences, roughly 14% of which are singletons. Note on this clonotype: Its target is unknown.

There are 10 residues in the CDR3. Trimming at V came to 6 bases and at J to 10 bases, leaving 3 bases not matched to a gene. CDR1 GTSNPN and CDR2 SVGIG come from the germline V gene (reference sequence). The TCR sequence derives from a girl aged 2 to 9 with congenital amegakaryocytic thrombocytopenia, due to receive a stem cell transplant. The sample consisted of PBMCs, taken before TCRalphabeta/CD19-depleted stem cell transplant. The chain has TRBV30 and TRBJ2-1, with 7 bases aligning to TRBD1. The CDR3 nucleotides are TGTGCCTGCTTACAGGGGGAGCAGTTCTTC. Amino acid sequence: CACLQGEQFF.